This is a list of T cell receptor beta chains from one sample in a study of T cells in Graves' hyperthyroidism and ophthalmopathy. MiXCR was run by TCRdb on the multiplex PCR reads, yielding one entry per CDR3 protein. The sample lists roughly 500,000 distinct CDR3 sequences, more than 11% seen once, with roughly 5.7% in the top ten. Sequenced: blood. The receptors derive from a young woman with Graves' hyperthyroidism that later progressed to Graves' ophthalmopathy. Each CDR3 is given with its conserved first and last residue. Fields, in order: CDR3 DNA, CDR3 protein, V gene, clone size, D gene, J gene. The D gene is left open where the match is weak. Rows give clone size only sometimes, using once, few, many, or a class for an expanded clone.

cdr3_nt: TGTGCCTGGAGTATAGGGGGCTCCCTGGACATTCAGTACTTC
cdr3_aa: CAWSIGGSLDIQYF
v_call: TRBV30
clone_size: many
d_call: TRBD1
j_call: TRBJ2-4

cdr3_nt: TGCAGTGCTAGAGTTTTAACAGGGCGGGCGGGAGAGACTAGCACAGATACGCAGTATTTT
cdr3_aa: CSARVLTGRAGETSTDTQYF
v_call: TRBV20-1
clone_size: many
d_call: -
j_call: TRBJ2-3

cdr3_nt: TGTGCCAGCAGTTTATCGACAGGGGCACACTATGGCTACACCTTC
cdr3_aa: CASSLSTGAHYGYTF
v_call: TRBV27
clone_size: many
d_call: TRBD1
j_call: TRBJ1-2

cdr3_nt: TGTGCCAGCAGCGGAGGGACTAACACAGATACGCAGTATTTT
cdr3_aa: CASSGGTNTDTQYF
v_call: TRBV11-2
clone_size: many
d_call: TRBD2
j_call: TRBJ2-3

cdr3_nt: TGTGCCAGCACCTATCAGGGGGATAATGAGCAGTTCTTC
cdr3_aa: CASTYQGDNEQFF
v_call: TRBV2
clone_size: many
d_call: TRBD1
j_call: TRBJ2-1

cdr3_nt: TGTGCCACCAGCATCTCTAGCGGGAACACCTACTTC
cdr3_aa: CATSISSGNTYF
v_call: TRBV15
clone_size: -
d_call: TRBD2
j_call: TRBJ2-5

cdr3_nt: TGTGCCAGCAGCCAAGATCCCAATCAAGAGACCCAGTACTTC
cdr3_aa: CASSQDPNQETQYF
v_call: TRBV14
clone_size: many
d_call: -
j_call: TRBJ2-5

cdr3_nt: TGCAGTGCTTCACTAGCGGGAGTAACAGATACGCAGTATTTT
cdr3_aa: CSASLAGVTDTQYF
v_call: TRBV20-1
clone_size: many
d_call: TRBD2
j_call: TRBJ2-3

cdr3_nt: TGTGCCTGGAGTGTACGTTTTGACAGGAGCTCCTACAATGAGCAGTTCTTC
cdr3_aa: CAWSVRFDRSSYNEQFF
v_call: TRBV30
clone_size: many
d_call: -
j_call: TRBJ2-1

cdr3_nt: TGCGCCAGCAGTGAGTCCGGCGGCTCCTACGAGCAGTACTTC
cdr3_aa: CASSESGGSYEQYF
v_call: TRBV10-2
clone_size: many
d_call: -
j_call: TRBJ2-7

cdr3_nt: TGTGCCAGCAGCCCTACGGACTTTATTTTCCCTGAAGCTTTCTTT
cdr3_aa: CASSPTDFIFPEAFF
v_call: TRBV11-3
clone_size: many
d_call: -
j_call: TRBJ1-1

cdr3_nt: TGTGCCAGCAGTTCTGACCTTTCCGGGCGCCTCACCGGGGAGCTGTTTTTT
cdr3_aa: CASSSDLSGRLTGELFF
v_call: TRBV12-3/TRBV12-4
clone_size: many
d_call: -
j_call: TRBJ2-2

cdr3_nt: TGTGCCAGCAGCTCTAGACGGGGGATAGGGCAGTACTTC
cdr3_aa: CASSSRRGIGQYF
v_call: TRBV7-2
clone_size: many
d_call: -
j_call: TRBJ2-7

cdr3_nt: TGTGCCACCAGTGGCAGCAATCAGCCCCAGCATTTT
cdr3_aa: CATSGSNQPQHF
v_call: TRBV24-1
clone_size: -
d_call: -
j_call: TRBJ1-5

cdr3_nt: TGTGCCAGCAGTTCCCGGGACAGGAGCAACGAGCAGTACTTC
cdr3_aa: CASSSRDRSNEQYF
v_call: TRBV12-3/TRBV12-4
clone_size: -
d_call: TRBD1
j_call: TRBJ2-7

cdr3_nt: TGTGCCAGCAGCCGGAAGAGTCAGGGTACCTACGAGCAGTACTTC
cdr3_aa: CASSRKSQGTYEQYF
v_call: TRBV14
clone_size: many
d_call: -
j_call: TRBJ2-7

cdr3_nt: TGCAGTGCTATCCCCGGCGGGGTAGGGCAAGAGACCCAGTACTTC
cdr3_aa: CSAIPGGVGQETQYF
v_call: TRBV20-1
clone_size: few
d_call: -
j_call: TRBJ2-5

cdr3_nt: TGCGCCAGCAGCTGGACCGGGACAGGGGGCATGGATACGCAGTATTTT
cdr3_aa: CASSWTGTGGMDTQYF
v_call: TRBV5-1
clone_size: few
d_call: TRBD1
j_call: TRBJ2-3

cdr3_nt: TGTGCCAGCAGCTTAATCACCGGGAGCGGCACAGATACGCAGTATTTT
cdr3_aa: CASSLITGSGTDTQYF
v_call: TRBV7-2
clone_size: many
d_call: -
j_call: TRBJ2-3

cdr3_nt: TGCAGCGTTGAAAGGTGGGGTGAACTAGCGGGACAAGAGACCCAGTACTTC
cdr3_aa: CSVERWGELAGQETQYF
v_call: TRBV29-1
clone_size: many
d_call: TRBD2
j_call: TRBJ2-5

cdr3_nt: TGTGCCAGCAGCCCGGGGGGCAGCACCTACGAGCAGTACTTC
cdr3_aa: CASSPGGSTYEQYF
v_call: TRBV9
clone_size: few
d_call: -
j_call: TRBJ2-7

cdr3_nt: TGTGCCAGCAGTCCCCTCGGACAGGGGACAAACACCATATATTTT
cdr3_aa: CASSPLGQGTNTIYF
v_call: TRBV27
clone_size: few
d_call: TRBD1
j_call: TRBJ1-3

cdr3_nt: TGTGCCAGCAAGGTGGACCCCAATGAGCAGTTCTTC
cdr3_aa: CASKVDPNEQFF
v_call: TRBV6-1
clone_size: many
d_call: -
j_call: TRBJ2-1

cdr3_nt: TGCAGTGCTAGAGAACTAGCGGGAACTGATACGCAGTATTTT
cdr3_aa: CSARELAGTDTQYF
v_call: TRBV20-1
clone_size: many
d_call: TRBD2
j_call: TRBJ2-3

cdr3_nt: TGTGCCAGCAGTCCGACAGATGAAAAACTGTTTTTT
cdr3_aa: CASSPTDEKLFF
v_call: TRBV28
clone_size: many
d_call: -
j_call: TRBJ1-4

cdr3_nt: TGTGCCAGCAGATACACAGGGGATCGTGGCTACACCTTC
cdr3_aa: CASRYTGDRGYTF
v_call: TRBV27
clone_size: -
d_call: TRBD1
j_call: TRBJ1-2

cdr3_nt: TGCGCCAGCAGCTCGGACGGGACAGACACCTTATTGTACCAAGAGACCCAGTACTTC
cdr3_aa: CASSSDGTDTLLYQETQYF
v_call: TRBV5-1
clone_size: -
d_call: TRBD1
j_call: TRBJ2-5

cdr3_nt: TGCAGTGCTATCCGGGACCCTTCACAAGAGACCCAGTACTTC
cdr3_aa: CSAIRDPSQETQYF
v_call: TRBV20-1
clone_size: few
d_call: -
j_call: TRBJ2-5

cdr3_nt: TGTGCCAGCAGTCGGGGCGGGACCTCTGGAAACACCATATATTTT
cdr3_aa: CASSRGGTSGNTIYF
v_call: TRBV28
clone_size: few
d_call: -
j_call: TRBJ1-3

cdr3_nt: TGTGCCAGCAGCCAAGATCGTCCCGTCTTCGGAACTGAAGCTTTCTTT
cdr3_aa: CASSQDRPVFGTEAFF
v_call: TRBV4-2
clone_size: -
d_call: -
j_call: TRBJ1-1

cdr3_nt: TGTGCCACCAGTGACGGACAGGGAACGAACACTGAAGCTTTCTTT
cdr3_aa: CATSDGQGTNTEAFF
v_call: TRBV24-1
clone_size: many
d_call: TRBD1
j_call: TRBJ1-1

cdr3_nt: TGCAGTGCTAGATCAGGGAGCTCCTACGAGCACTACTTC
cdr3_aa: CSARSGSSYEHYF
v_call: TRBV20-1
clone_size: -
d_call: -
j_call: TRBJ2-7

cdr3_nt: TGCGCCAGCAGAAGAGTCGGAGCAGATACGCAGTATTTT
cdr3_aa: CASRRVGADTQYF
v_call: TRBV5-1
clone_size: many
d_call: -
j_call: TRBJ2-3